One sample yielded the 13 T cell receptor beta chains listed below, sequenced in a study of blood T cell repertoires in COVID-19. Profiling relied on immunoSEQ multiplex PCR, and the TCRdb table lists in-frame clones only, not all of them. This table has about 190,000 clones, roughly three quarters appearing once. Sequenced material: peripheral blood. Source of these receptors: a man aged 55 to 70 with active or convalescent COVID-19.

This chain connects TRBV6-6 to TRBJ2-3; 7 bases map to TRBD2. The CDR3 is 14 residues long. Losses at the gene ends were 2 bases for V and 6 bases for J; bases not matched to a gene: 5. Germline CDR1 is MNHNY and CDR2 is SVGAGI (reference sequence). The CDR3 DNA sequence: TGTGCCAGCAGTTACCCGGGACTATCTGATACGCAGTATTTT. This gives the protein CASSYPGLSDTQYF.

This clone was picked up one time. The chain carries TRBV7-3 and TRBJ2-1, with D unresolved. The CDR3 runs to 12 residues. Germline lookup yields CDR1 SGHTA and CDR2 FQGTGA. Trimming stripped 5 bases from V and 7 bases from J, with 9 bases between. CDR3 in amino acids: CASSQSVNEQFF. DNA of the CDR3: TGTGCCAGCAGCCAATCGGTAAATGAGCAGTTCTTC.

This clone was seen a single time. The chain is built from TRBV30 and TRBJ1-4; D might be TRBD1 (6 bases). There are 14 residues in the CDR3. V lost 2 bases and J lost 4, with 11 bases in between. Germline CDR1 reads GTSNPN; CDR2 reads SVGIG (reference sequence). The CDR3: CAWSTTGINEKLFF. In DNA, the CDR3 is TGTGCCTGGAGTACGACAGGTATTAATGAAAAACTGTTTTTT.

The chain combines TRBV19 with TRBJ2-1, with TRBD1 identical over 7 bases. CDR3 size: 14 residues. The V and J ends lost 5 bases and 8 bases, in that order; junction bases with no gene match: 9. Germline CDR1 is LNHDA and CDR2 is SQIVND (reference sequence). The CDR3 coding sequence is TGTGCCAGTAGTGCGCGACAGGGCAACGATGAGCAGTTCTTC. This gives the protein CASSARQGNDEQFF. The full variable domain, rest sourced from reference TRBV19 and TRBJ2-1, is DGGITQSPKYLFRKEGQNVTLSCEQNLNHDAMYWYRQDPGQGLRLIYYSQIVNDFQKGDIAEGYSVSREKKESFPLTVTSAQKNPTAFYLCASSARQGNDEQFFGPGTRLTVL.

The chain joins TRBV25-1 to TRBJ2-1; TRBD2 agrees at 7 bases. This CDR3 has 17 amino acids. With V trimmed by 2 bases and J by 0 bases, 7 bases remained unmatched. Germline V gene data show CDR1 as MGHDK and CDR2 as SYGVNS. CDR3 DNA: TGTGCCAGCAGTGAAAGCTGGGGGAGGGGCTCCTACAATGAGCAGTTCTTC. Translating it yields CASSESWGRGSYNEQFF.

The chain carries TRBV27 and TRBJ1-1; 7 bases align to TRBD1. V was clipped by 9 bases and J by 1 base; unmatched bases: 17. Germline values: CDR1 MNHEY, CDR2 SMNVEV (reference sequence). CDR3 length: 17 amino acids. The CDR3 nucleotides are TGTGCCAGTCACTCGGCCCGGATCCGGACAGGGAACACTGAAGCTTTCTTT. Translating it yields CASHSARIRTGNTEAFF.

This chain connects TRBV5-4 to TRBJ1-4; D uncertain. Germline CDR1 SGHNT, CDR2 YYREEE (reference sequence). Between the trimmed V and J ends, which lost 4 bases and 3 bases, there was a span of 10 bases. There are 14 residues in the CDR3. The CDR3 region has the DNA TGTGCCAGCAGCGTAGGAGGTCCTAATGAAAAACTGTTTTTT. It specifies CASSVGGPNEKLFF.

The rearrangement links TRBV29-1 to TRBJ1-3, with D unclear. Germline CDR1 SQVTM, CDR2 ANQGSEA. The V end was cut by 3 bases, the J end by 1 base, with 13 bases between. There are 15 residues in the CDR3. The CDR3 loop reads CSVDTGISSGNTIYF. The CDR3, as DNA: TGCAGCGTTGATACGGGGATTAGTTCTGGAAACACCATATATTTT. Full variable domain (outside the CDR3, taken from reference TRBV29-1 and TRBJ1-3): SAVISQKPSRDICQRGTSLTIQCQVDSQVTMMFWYRQQPGQSLTLIATANQGSEATYESGFVIDKFPISRPNLTFSTLTVSNMSPEDSSIYLCSVDTGISSGNTIYFGEGSWLTVV.

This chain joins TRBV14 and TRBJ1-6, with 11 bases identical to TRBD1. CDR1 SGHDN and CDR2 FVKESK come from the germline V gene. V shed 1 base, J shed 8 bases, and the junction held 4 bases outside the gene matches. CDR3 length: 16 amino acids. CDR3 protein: CASSQGTGGWYSPLHF. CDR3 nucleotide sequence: TGTGCCAGCAGCCAAGGGACAGGGGGCTGGTATTCACCCCTCCACTTT.

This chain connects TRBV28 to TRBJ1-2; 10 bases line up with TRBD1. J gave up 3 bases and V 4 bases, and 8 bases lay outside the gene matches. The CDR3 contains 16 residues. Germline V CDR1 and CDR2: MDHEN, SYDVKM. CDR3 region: CASSSQGQGFDYGYTF. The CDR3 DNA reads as TGTGCCAGCAGTTCCCAGGGACAGGGGTTTGACTATGGCTACACCTTC.

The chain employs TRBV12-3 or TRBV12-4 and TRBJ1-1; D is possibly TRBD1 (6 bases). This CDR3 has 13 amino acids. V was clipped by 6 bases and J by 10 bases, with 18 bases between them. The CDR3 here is CASSPMVGQRAFF. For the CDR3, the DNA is TGTGCCAGCAGCCCCATGGTAGGACAGAGAGCTTTCTTT.

The CDR3 DNA sequence: TGTGCCAGCAGCAAAGCCTCCGGCGGGGGGGGAGATACGCAGTATTTT. It specifies CASSKASGGGGDTQYF. The chain has TRBV27 and TRBJ2-3, with 9 bases aligning to TRBD2. Germline V CDR1 and CDR2: MNHEY, SMNVEV (reference sequence). The CDR3 has 16 residues. V was pared by 6 bases and J by 5 bases, with 12 bases of the junction left unmatched.

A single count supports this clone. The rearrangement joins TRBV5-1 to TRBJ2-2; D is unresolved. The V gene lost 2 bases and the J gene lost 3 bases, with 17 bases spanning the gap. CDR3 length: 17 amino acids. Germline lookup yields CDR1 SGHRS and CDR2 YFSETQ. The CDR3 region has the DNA TGCGCCAGCAGCTTTCAGGCTATCACCTTTTACACCGGGGAGCTGTTTTTT. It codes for CASSFQAITFYTGELFF.